This TCR beta chain derives from a study of T cells in Graves' hyperthyroidism and ophthalmopathy. Background on the study: At initial diagnosis, before any treatment had begun, peripheral blood was obtained.

This clonotype was counted at least ten times. TCR beta CDR3 sequences were amplified from RNA transcripts. HTBI primers were used for first-round RT-PCR of the TCR CDR3. TCRdb analysed the multiplex PCR reads with MiXCR anew, one entry per CDR3 protein. Of hundreds of thousands of distinct CDR3 sequences listed, 16% are singletons. The PBMCs studied were ones that came from 10 ml fresh peripheral blood. This receptor was taken from a woman aged 18-30 years with Graves' hyperthyroidism. The sequencing input was blood.

The CDR3 sequence: CASSPEGWSSYEQYF. The DNA of the CDR3 is TGTGCCAGCAGCCCAGAGGGGTGGAGCTCCTACGAGCAGTACTTC. The chain carries TRBV3-1 and TRBJ2-7, with D perhaps assigned TRBD1 or TRBD2 (5 bases each). The CDR3 is 15 residues long. Germline-derived CDR1 and CDR2 are LGHDT and YNNKEL (reference sequence). Trimming left V 4 bases short and J 0 bases short, with 13 bases between.